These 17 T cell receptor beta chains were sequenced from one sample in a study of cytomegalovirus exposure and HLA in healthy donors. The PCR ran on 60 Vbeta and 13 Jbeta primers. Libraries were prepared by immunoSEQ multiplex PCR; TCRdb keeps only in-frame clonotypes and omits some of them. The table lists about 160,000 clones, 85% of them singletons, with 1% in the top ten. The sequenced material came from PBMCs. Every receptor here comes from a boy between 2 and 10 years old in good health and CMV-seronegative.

CDR3: CASSHPRVLNTEAFF. The CDR3 DNA follows: TGTGCCAGCAGCCACCCGAGGGTTTTGAACACTGAAGCTTTCTTT. V usage is TRBV7-9 and J usage is TRBJ1-1; D remains ambiguous. The CDR3 runs 15 residues. Looked up from germline, CDR1 is SEHNR and CDR2 is FQNEAQ (reference sequence). V dropped 5 bases and J dropped 0 bases, with 13 bases sitting between them.

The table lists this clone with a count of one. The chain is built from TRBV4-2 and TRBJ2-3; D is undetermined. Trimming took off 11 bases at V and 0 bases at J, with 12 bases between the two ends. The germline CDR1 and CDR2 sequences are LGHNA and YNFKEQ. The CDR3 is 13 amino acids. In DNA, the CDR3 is TGTGCCCCCTCTGTCCCTAGCACAGATACGCAGTATTTT. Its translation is CAPSVPSTDTQYF.

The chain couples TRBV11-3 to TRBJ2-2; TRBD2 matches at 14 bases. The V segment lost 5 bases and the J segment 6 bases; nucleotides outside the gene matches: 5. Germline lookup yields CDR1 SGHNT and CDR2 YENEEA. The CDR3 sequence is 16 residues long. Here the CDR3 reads CASSPTSGGAPGELFF. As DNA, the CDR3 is TGTGCCAGCAGCCCGACTAGCGGGGGGGCCCCCGGGGAGCTGTTTTTT.

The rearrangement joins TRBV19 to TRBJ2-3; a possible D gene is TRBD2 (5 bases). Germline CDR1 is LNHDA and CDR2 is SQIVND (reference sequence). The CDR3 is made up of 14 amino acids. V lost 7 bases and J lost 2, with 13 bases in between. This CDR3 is CASTRQRITDTQYF. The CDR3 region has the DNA TGTGCCAGTACCCGGCAGCGGATCACAGATACGCAGTATTTT. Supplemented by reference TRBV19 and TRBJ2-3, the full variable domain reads DGGITQSPKYLFRKEGQNVTLSCEQNLNHDAMYWYRQDPGQGLRLIYYSQIVNDFQKGDIAEGYSVSREKKESFPLTVTSAQKNPTAFYLCASTRQRITDTQYFGPGTRLTVL.

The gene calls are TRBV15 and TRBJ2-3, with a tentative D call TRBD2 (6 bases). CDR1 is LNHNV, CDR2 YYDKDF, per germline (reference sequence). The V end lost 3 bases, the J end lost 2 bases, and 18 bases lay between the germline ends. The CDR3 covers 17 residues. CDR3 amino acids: CATSRDYRLRFTDTQYF. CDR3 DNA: TGTGCCACCAGCAGGGACTACCGACTTAGATTCACAGATACGCAGTATTTT.

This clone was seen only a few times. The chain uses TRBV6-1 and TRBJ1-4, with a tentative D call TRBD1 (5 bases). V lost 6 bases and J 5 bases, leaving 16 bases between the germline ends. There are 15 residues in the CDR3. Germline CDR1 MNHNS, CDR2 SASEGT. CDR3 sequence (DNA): TGTGCCAGCAGGGATTGGGGGGGTCCAAATGAAAAACTGTTTTTT. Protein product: CASRDWGGPNEKLFF.

The CDR3 sequence: CASSLRVLGGTEAFF. The DNA for the CDR3 is TGTGCCAGCAGTCTCCGGGTCTTGGGTGGTACTGAAGCTTTCTTT. This rearrangement joins TRBV28 to TRBJ1-1; D gene ambiguous. Germline V gene data show CDR1 as MDHEN and CDR2 as SYDVKM. This CDR3 comprises 15 residues. V was cut by 5 bases and J by 5 bases, with 18 bases left in between.

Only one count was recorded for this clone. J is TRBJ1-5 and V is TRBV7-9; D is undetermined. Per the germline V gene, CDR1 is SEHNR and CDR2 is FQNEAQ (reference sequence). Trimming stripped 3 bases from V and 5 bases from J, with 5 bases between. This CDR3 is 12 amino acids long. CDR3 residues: CASSFPDQPQHF. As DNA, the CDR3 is TGTGCCAGCAGCTTCCCAGATCAGCCCCAGCATTTT.

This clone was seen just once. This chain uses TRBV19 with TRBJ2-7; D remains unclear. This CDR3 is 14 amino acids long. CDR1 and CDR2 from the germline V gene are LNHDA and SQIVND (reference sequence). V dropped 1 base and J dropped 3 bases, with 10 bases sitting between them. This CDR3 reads CASSIAGKVYEQYF. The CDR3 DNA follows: TGTGCCAGTAGTATAGCGGGTAAGGTCTACGAGCAGTACTTC. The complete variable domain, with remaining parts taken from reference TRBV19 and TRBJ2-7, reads DGGITQSPKYLFRKEGQNVTLSCEQNLNHDAMYWYRQDPGQGLRLIYYSQIVNDFQKGDIAEGYSVSREKKESFPLTVTSAQKNPTAFYLCASSIAGKVYEQYFGPGTRLTVT.

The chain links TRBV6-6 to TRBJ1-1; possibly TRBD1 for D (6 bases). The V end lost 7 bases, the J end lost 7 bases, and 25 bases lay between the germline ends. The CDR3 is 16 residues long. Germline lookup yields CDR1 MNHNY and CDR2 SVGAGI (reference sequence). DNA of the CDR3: TGTGCCAGCAACCTTACCCCAAGCCGGGACAATCATGAAGCTTTCTTT. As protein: CASNLTPSRDNHEAFF.

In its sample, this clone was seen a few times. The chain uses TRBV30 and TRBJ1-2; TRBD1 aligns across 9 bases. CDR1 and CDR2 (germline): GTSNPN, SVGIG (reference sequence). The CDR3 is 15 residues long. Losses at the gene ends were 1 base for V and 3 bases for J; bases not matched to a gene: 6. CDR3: CAWSGMTGGHYGYTF. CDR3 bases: TGTGCCTGGAGTGGGATGACAGGGGGACACTATGGCTACACCTTC.

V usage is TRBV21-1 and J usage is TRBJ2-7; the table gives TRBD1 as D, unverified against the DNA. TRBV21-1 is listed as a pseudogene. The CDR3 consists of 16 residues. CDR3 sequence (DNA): TGTGCCAGCAGCAAAGCGGGCAGGGGTATTGAGTACGAGCAGTACGTC. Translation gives CASSKAGRGIEYEQYV.

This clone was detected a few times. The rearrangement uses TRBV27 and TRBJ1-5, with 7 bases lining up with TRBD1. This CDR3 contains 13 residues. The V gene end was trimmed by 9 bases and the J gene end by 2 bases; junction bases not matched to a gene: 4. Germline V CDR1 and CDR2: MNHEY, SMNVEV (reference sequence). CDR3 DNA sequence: TGTGCCAGTGGACAGGAAGGCAATCAGCCCCAGCATTTT. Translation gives CASGQEGNQPQHF.

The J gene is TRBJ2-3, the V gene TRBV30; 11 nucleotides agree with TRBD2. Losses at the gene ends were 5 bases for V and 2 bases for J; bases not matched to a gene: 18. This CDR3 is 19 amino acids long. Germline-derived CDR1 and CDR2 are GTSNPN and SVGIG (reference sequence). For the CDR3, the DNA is TGTGCCTGGTCTGGCCGGACTAGCGGGTACTCTTCTGACACAGATACGCAGTATTTT. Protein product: CAWSGRTSGYSSDTDTQYF. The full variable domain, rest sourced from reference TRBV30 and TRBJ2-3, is SQTIHQWPATLVQPVGSPLSLECTVEGTSNPNLYWYRQAAGRGLQLLFYSVGIGQISSEVPQNLSASRPQDRQFILSSKKLLLSDSGFYLCAWSGRTSGYSSDTDTQYFGPGTRLTVL.

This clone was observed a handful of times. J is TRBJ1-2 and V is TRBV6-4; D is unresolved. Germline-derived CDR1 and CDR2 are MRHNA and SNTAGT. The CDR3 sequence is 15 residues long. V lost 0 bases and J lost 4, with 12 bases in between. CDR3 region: CASSDSAPAIYGYTF. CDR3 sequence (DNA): TGTGCCAGCAGTGACTCGGCCCCTGCCATCTATGGCTACACCTTC.

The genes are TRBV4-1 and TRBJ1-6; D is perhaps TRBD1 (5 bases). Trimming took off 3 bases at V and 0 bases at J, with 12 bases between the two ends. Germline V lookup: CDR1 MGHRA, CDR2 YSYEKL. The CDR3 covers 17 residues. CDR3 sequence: CASSQATGDSYNSPLHF. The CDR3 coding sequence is TGCGCCAGCAGCCAGGCTACAGGTGACTCCTATAATTCACCCCTCCACTTT.

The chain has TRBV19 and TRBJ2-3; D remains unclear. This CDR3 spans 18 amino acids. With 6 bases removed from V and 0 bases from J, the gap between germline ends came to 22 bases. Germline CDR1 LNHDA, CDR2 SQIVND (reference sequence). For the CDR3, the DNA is TGTGCCAGTAGCAAAATCGTGGGCCAGATCGCTAGCACAGATACGCAGTATTTT. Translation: CASSKIVGQIASTDTQYF. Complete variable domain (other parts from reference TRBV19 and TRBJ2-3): DGGITQSPKYLFRKEGQNVTLSCEQNLNHDAMYWYRQDPGQGLRLIYYSQIVNDFQKGDIAEGYSVSREKKESFPLTVTSAQKNPTAFYLCASSKIVGQIASTDTQYFGPGTRLTVL.